This entry describes one T cell receptor (beta chain). Its antigen is unidentified. CDR3 length: 16 amino acids. J was trimmed by 7 bases and V by 3 bases; bases with no gene match: 11. CDR1 is KGHSH, CDR2 LQKENI, per germline. Those who donated were healthy HIV-negative adults, with no recent acute infections or vaccinations reported. These data are taken from a study of shared clonotypes between healthy human individuals. About the research overall: Three plates were used per donor for CD4 naive, three for CD4 memory, two for CD8 naive and one for CD8 memory. Regarding the study as a whole: Across subsets, estimated richness was generally greater for naive than for memory populations.

The table came from immunoSEQ multiplex PCR; TCRdb's copy has only in-frame clones and leaves some out. The sample contains hundreds of thousands of clones, less than 85% of which appear only once. The chain joins TRBV18 to TRBJ2-1; the match to TRBD1 covers 8 bases. The TCR comes from a woman aged 25 to 39 in good health. The sequenced material came from memory CD4+ T cells sorted from blood. Documented subset: CD45RA-negative fraction. The CDR3 spells CASSPDLDRVGNEQFF. The CDR3 coding sequence is TGTGCCAGCTCACCTGACTTGGACAGGGTGGGGAATGAGCAGTTCTTC.